This TCR beta chain was captured in a study of cytomegalovirus exposure and HLA in healthy donors. In the study overall: The 120 or so validation repertoires matched the approximately 700 first-cohort repertoires in platform, a later analysis reported.

Assay: immunoSEQ multiplex PCR; the TCRdb copy retains only in-frame clones and omits some. Here the sample spans 150,000 to 200,000 clones, almost 85% being singletons. About this clone itself: The antigen is not known.

Study outcomes and limitations: Specific recognition of CMV antigens was confirmed in vitro for a few chains (all CMV-associated).

J was trimmed by 7 bases and V by 3 bases; bases with no gene match: 3. The CDR3 loop spans 12 amino acids. Germline V gene sequence: CDR1 GTSNPN, CDR2 SVGIG (reference sequence). The clonotype originates from a young man in good health and CMV-seropositive. The sequenced sample was PBMCs. J is TRBJ1-2 and V is TRBV30; TRBD1 matches 9 bases. The CDR3 region is CAWRPGQGGYTF. The CDR3 DNA reads as TGTGCCTGGAGGCCGGGACAGGGTGGCTACACCTTC.